A single sample gave rise to the 7 T cell receptor beta chains below, sequenced in a study of follicular helper T cells after annual influenza vaccination. Documented time point: 2014-2015 season, pre-vaccination. Clones were read by immunoSEQ multiplex PCR, and TCRdb kept only the in-frame ones, dropping some. The profile covers about 1,200 clones, with around 78% appearing a single time and around 2.5% taken by the ten largest. Material: CXCR5+ CD38+ circulating T follicular helper cells from blood, obtained on the day of influenza vaccination. Subset indicated: circulating Tfh, non-naive CD4+CXCR5+PD-1+ (ICOS+CD38+ or ICOS-CD38-). These receptors all stem from an adult who received the influenza vaccine.

This chain links TRBV7-2 with TRBJ2-7; 7 bases are shared with TRBD2. V lost 6 bases to trimming and J lost 0 bases; unmatched junction nucleotides: 11. The CDR3 is made up of 16 amino acids. The germline V gene has CDR1 SGHTA and CDR2 FQGNSA. The CDR3, as DNA: TGTGCCAGCAGTAGGACCAGCGGGGTAAGCTCCTACGAGCAGTACTTC. It translates to CASSRTSGVSSYEQYF.

The genes are TRBV7-6 and TRBJ2-5; no reliable D call. V lost 3 bases to trimming and J lost 3 bases, with 11 bases between them. The CDR3 runs 14 residues. CDR1 is SGHVS, CDR2 FNYEAQ, per germline. The CDR3 DNA follows: TGTGCCAGCAGCTTTTTGGCTGCAGAAGAGACCCAGTACTTC. Residues: CASSFLAAEETQYF.

The genes are TRBV7-2 and TRBJ1-6, with D uncertain. This CDR3 is built from 15 residues. V dropped 6 bases and J dropped 10 bases, with 19 bases sitting between them. Germline CDR1 SGHTA, CDR2 FQGNSA. This CDR3 is CASRIDSGRRSPLHF. As DNA, the CDR3 is TGTGCCAGCAGAATAGATTCCGGGAGACGCTCACCCCTCCACTTT.

Details on this clone: Other DNA variants within this sample encode the same CDR3. The V and J genes are TRBV28 and TRBJ1-2; 8 positions agree with TRBD1. The trim removed 2 bases at V and 8 bases at J, leaving 7 bases unmatched. This CDR3 comprises 14 residues. The germline gives CDR1 MDHEN, CDR2 SYDVKM. DNA for the CDR3: TGTGCCAGCAGTTTAGGACAGGGTGGGGGGGGCTACACCTTC. Its protein is CASSLGQGGGGYTF.

This clone was observed once. The chain is built from TRBV21-1 and TRBJ2-1; the D call in the table, TRBD2, was not verified against the DNA. TRBV21-1 is reported as a pseudogene. CDR3 size: 17 residues. As DNA, the CDR3 is TGTGCCAGCAGGAAGATACTAGCTACACCATCCGACAATGAGCAGTTCTTC. This codes for CASRKILATPSDNEQFF.

The chain recombines TRBV25-1 with TRBJ1-5; weak D call: TRBD1 (6 bases). V dropped 4 bases and J dropped 3 bases, with 7 bases sitting between them. The CDR3 length is 13 residues. Looked up from germline, CDR1 is MGHDK and CDR2 is SYGVNS. The CDR3: CASSGQDNQPQHF. In DNA, the CDR3 is TGTGCCAGCAGTGGACAGGACAATCAGCCCCAGCATTTT.

This rearrangement joins TRBV5-1 to TRBJ2-7; D unresolved. Germline V CDR1 and CDR2: SGHRS, YFSETQ. The ends were cut back, 4 bases at V and 6 bases at J, with 17 bases in the middle. The CDR3 is 14 amino acids. The CDR3 sequence: CASSPRTDGAEQYF. The CDR3 region has the DNA TGCGCCAGCAGCCCAAGGACCGACGGCGCCGAGCAGTACTTC.